This T cell receptor beta chain was retrieved from a study of regulatory T cells in long-lasting Graves disease. General study results and limits: The number of shared public clonotypes was higher in persistent patients (fewer than 3,000) than new patients (966).

Time point given: newly diagnosed GD, antithyroid drugs for less than 3 months. The authors made the TCR library using RNA they extracted from PBMCs. EDTA tubes received around 9 milliliters of collected peripheral blood. The authors built TCR beta libraries using iRepertoire HTBI primers and Arm-PCR of CDR3 regions. As processed by the authors: Identified across the samples were approximately 60 TRBV segments and roughly 14 TRBJ segments. TCRdb called the multiplex PCR reads again in MiXCR, with one record for every CDR3 protein. TCRdb's processing, not the study's, gives the V and J calls here. Of 350,000 to 400,000 distinct CDR3 sequences in the sample, roughly 15% were seen once. With V trimmed by 4 bases and J by 2 bases, 8 bases remained unmatched. The CDR3 contains 16 residues. Looked up from germline, CDR1 is MGHRA and CDR2 is YSYEKL. The sample holds a few counts of this clonotype. The antigen is undetermined.

The TCR sequence derives from a female donor with Graves disease. Specimen: peripheral blood mononuclear cells (PBMCs), collected at new diagnosis, from a patient treated with antithyroid drugs. The chain uses TRBV4-1 and TRBJ2-5; TRBD1 matches 9 bases. The CDR3 is CASSRTDRGWQETQYF. CDR3 bases: TGCGCCAGCAGCCGTACGGACAGGGGTTGGCAAGAGACCCAGTACTTC.